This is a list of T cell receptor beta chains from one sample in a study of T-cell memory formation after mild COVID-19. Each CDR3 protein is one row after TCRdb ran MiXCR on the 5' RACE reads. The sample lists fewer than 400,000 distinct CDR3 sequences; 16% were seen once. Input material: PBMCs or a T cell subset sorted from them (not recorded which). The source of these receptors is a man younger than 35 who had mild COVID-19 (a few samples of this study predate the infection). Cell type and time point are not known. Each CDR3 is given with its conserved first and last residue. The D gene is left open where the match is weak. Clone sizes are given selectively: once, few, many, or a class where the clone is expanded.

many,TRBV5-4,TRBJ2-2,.,TGTGCCAGCAGCTTACAGGGCTGGACCGGGGAGCTGTTTTTT,CASSLQGWTGELFF
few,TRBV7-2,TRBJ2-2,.,TGTGCCAGCAGCGTGACAGGGAGGCTCACCGGGGAGCTGTTTTTT,CASSVTGRLTGELFF
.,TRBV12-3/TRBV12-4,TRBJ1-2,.,TGTGCCAGCACCCGGAGGGCCCCCGGCGGCTACACCTTC,CASTRRAPGGYTF
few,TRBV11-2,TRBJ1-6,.,TGTGCCAGCAGCGCCGACGGGGGAAATTCACCCCTCCACTTT,CASSADGGNSPLHF
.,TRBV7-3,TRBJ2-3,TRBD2,TGTGCCAGCAGCTTAGGCGGGGGGCGAGGAGATACGCAGTATTTT,CASSLGGGRGDTQYF
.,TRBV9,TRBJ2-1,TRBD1,TGTGCCAGCAGCGAGCCGAACCTCCGGACAGGGGTGTTCTTC,CASSEPNLRTGVFF
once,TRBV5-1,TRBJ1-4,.,TGCGCCAGCAGCTCAATTGCAACTAATGAAAAACTGTTTTTT,CASSSIATNEKLFF
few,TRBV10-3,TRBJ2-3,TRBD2,TGTGCCATCAGTGAGCCCCTGAGAGCGGGGGCCACAGATACGCAGTATTTT,CAISEPLRAGATDTQYF
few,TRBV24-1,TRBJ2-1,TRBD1,TGTGCCACCAGTGCTTCGACAGGGTTTGAGCAGTTCTTC,CATSASTGFEQFF
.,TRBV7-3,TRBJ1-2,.,TGTGCCAGCAGCTTAAGGTCAGGGGAATCTGGCTACACCTTC,CASSLRSGESGYTF
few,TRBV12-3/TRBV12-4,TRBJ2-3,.,TGTGCCAGCAGTTTGGGGTGGAGCACAGATACGCAGTATTTT,CASSLGWSTDTQYF
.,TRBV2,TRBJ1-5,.,TGTGCCAGCAGTGCCGAGACAAACCAGCCCCAGCATTTT,CASSAETNQPQHF
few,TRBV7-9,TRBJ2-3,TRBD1,TGTGCCAGCAGCTTTAGGGGGCGCGGCACAGATACGCAGTATTTT,CASSFRGRGTDTQYF
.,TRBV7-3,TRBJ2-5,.,TGTGCCAGCAGCTTTACCCTAAGGGAGACCCAGTACTTC,CASSFTLRETQYF
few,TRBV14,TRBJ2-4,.,TGTGCCAGCAGCCTAACACAGGGTATGGCCAAAAACATTCAGTACTTC,CASSLTQGMAKNIQYF
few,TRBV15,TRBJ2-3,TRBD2,TGTGCCACCAGCAGAGGCCGGACTAGCGGGAGAGATACGCAGTATTTT,CATSRGRTSGRDTQYF
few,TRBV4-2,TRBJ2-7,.,TGTGCCAGCAGCCAAGACGAAAGGGGCCCCTACGAGCAGTACTTC,CASSQDERGPYEQYF
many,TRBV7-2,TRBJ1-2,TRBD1,TGTGCCAGCAGCTTAGTTACAGGGGAAAACTATGGCTACACCTTC,CASSLVTGENYGYTF
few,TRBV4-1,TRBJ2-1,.,TGCGCCAGCAGCCAACTAGGAAGCTCCTACAATGAGCAGTTCTTC,CASSQLGSSYNEQFF
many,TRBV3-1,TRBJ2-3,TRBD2,TGTGCCAGCCAACCGGGGGGGCGTGATACGCAGTATTTT,CASQPGGRDTQYF
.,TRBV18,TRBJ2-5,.,TGTGCCAGCTCGCCGGGAGGGACAGGTGGGACCCAGTACTTC,CASSPGGTGGTQYF
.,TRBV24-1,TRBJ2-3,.,TGTGCCACCAGTGACCTTGGTTTCACAGATACGCAGTATTTT,CATSDLGFTDTQYF
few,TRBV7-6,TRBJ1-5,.,TGTGCCAGCAGCTTATCAGACAGGCCGAATCAGCCCCAGCATTTT,CASSLSDRPNQPQHF
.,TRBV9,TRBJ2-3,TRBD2,TGTGCCAGCAGCGCGGTAGCGGGGGGAAGCACAGATACGCAGTATTTT,CASSAVAGGSTDTQYF
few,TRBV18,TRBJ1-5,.,TGTGCCAGCTCACACGGGGCGAATCAGCCCCAGCATTTT,CASSHGANQPQHF
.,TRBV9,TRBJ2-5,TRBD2,TGTGCCAGCAGCGTAGGGCTGATGCTAGCGGGGGGACCAGAGACCCAGTACTTC,CASSVGLMLAGGPETQYF
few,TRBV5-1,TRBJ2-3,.,TGCGCCAGCAGCTTGAGGCTACCTCGCACAGATACGCAGTATTTT,CASSLRLPRTDTQYF
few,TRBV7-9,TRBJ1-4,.,TGTGCCAGCAGCCCGGACAGAGCAACTAATGAAAAACTGTTTTTT,CASSPDRATNEKLFF
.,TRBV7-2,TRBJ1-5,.,TGTGCCAGCAGCGGCCGGGACGGTACGGTTCCCCAGCATTTT,CASSGRDGTVPQHF
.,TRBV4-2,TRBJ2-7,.,TGTGCCAGCAGCCAAGGGGACTTCGACGAGCAGTACTTC,CASSQGDFDEQYF
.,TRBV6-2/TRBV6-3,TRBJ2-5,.,TGTGCCAGCAGTCTGGGGGGCCAACAAGAGACCCAGTACTTC,CASSLGGQQETQYF
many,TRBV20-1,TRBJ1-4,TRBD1,TGCAGTGCTCGTGACAGGGTTAGAGGGGAAAAACTGTTTTTT,CSARDRVRGEKLFF
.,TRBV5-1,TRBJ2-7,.,TGCGCCAGCAGCTTGGCCGCGGGACGCAAAACCAACTACGAGCAGTACTTC,CASSLAAGRKTNYEQYF
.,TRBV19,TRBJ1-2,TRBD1,TGTGCCAGTAGTATTTTTGGGACAGCGAGCTATGGCTACACCTTC,CASSIFGTASYGYTF
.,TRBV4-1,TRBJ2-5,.,TGCGCCAGCAGCCCCATGGCAGGGGGAGGAGAAGAGACCCAGTACTTC,CASSPMAGGGEETQYF
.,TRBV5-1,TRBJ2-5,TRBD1,TGCGCCAGCAGCTCTTACCTCGGACAGGGAACCCAAGAGACCCAGTACTTC,CASSSYLGQGTQETQYF
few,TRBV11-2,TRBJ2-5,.,TGTGCCAGCAGCTCAAAGGGCAGGACCCAAGAGACCCAGTACTTC,CASSSKGRTQETQYF
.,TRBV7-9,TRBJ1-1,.,TGTGCCAGCAGCCGACCCCGGGAGAACACTGAAGCTTTCTTT,CASSRPRENTEAFF
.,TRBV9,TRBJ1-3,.,TGTGCCAGCAGCCCCACAGGGACTGGAAACACCATATATTTT,CASSPTGTGNTIYF
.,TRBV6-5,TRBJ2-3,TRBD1,TGTGCCAGCAGTTACAGGACAGGAGCCGTTGTGGATACGCAGTATTTT,CASSYRTGAVVDTQYF
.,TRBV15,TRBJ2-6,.,TGTGCCACCAGCAGAGAATACACCATCTCTGGGGCCAACGTCCTGACTTTC,CATSREYTISGANVLTF
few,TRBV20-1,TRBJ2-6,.,TGCAGTGCTGGCGCCTCTGGGGCCAACGTCCTGACTTTC,CSAGASGANVLTF
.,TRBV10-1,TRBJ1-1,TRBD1,TGCGCCAGCAGTGTGGGGGGACAGGCTAACACTGAAGCTTTCTTT,CASSVGGQANTEAFF
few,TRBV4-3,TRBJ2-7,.,TGCGCCAGCAGCCAAGAGAGGGGGGGCGCCTACGAGCAGTACTTC,CASSQERGGAYEQYF
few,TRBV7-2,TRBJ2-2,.,TGTGCCAGCAACCCGCAGGGTCCGAACACCGGGGAGCTGTTTTTT,CASNPQGPNTGELFF
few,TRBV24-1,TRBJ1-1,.,TGTGCCACCAGCACAGGGAGAGGCACTGAAGCTTTCTTT,CATSTGRGTEAFF
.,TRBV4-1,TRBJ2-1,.,TGCGCCAGCAGCGAATTGGGAAGAGATGAGCAGTTCTTC,CASSELGRDEQFF
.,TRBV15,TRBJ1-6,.,TGTGCCACCAGGCGTACTGGGGGAAATTCACCCCTCCACTTT,CATRRTGGNSPLHF
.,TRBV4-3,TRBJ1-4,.,TGCGCCAGCAGCCAAGATCTTGACAGATCAACTAATGAAAAACTGTTTTTT,CASSQDLDRSTNEKLFF
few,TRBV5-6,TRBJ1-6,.,TGTGCCAGCAGCTTGGGGGACGGTGAAGGGTCACCCCTCCACTTT,CASSLGDGEGSPLHF
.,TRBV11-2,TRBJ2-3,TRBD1,TGTGCCAGCAGCTTACAGGGGGCTCGGACAGATACGCAGTATTTT,CASSLQGARTDTQYF
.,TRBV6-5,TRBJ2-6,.,TGTGCCAGCAGACAGGGCTCTGGGGCCAACGTCCTGACTTTC,CASRQGSGANVLTF
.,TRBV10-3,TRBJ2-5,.,TGTGCCATCCGGTCAGGACAGACCGGGGAGACCCAGTACTTC,CAIRSGQTGETQYF
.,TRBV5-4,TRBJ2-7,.,TGTGCCAGCAGCGCGGACAGCTCCTACGAGCAGTACTTC,CASSADSSYEQYF
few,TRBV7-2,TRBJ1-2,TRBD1,TGTGCCAGCAGCGTCGGGACAGGGGTTCTCTACTATGGCTACACCTTC,CASSVGTGVLYYGYTF
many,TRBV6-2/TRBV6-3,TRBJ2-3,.,TGTGCCAGCAGTCACCGGGACTGGTGGGATACGCAGTATTTT,CASSHRDWWDTQYF